This T cell receptor beta chain was observed in a study of blood T cell repertoires in COVID-19. Study-wide background: Acute and convalescent COVID-19 samples came from the United States, Italy and Spain. T cells, B-cell-depleted T cells, or PBMCs provided the cDNA or gDNA that served as material.

A single count supports this clone. Authors' data handling: For nucleated cells, counts were estimated from reference gene primer amplification. Data came from immunoSEQ multiplex PCR; TCRdb stores just in-frame clones and leaves some out. From that table come the V and J calls and clone size; the DNA was used to work out D and trimming. The profile shows around 71,000 clones, approximately 85% of them singletons. The source material was peripheral blood. The sequence was obtained from a man older than 75 with acute or convalescent COVID-19.

In nucleotides, the CDR3 is TGTGCCAGTAGGGTTCAGGGGGCTGTTAGGGATCAGCCCCAGCATTTT. As protein: CASRVQGAVRDQPQHF. The rearrangement joins TRBV19 to TRBJ1-5; 8 bases are shared with TRBD1. V lost 6 bases and J lost 5; bases outside the gene matches: 12. From germline, CDR1 is LNHDA and CDR2 SQIVND (reference sequence). The CDR3 runs 16 residues. The whole variable domain, filled in from reference TRBV19 and TRBJ1-5, reads DGGITQSPKYLFRKEGQNVTLSCEQNLNHDAMYWYRQDPGQGLRLIYYSQIVNDFQKGDIAEGYSVSREKKESFPLTVTSAQKNPTAFYLCASRVQGAVRDQPQHFGDGTRLSIL.